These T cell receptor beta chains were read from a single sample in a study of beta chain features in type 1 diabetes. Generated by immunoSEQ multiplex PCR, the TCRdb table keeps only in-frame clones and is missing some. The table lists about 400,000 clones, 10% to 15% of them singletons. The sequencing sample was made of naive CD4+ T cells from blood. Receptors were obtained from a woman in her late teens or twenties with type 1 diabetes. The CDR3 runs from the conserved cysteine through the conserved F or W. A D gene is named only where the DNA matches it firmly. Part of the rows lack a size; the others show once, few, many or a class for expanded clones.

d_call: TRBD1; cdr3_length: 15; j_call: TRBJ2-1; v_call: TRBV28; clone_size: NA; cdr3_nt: TGTGCCAGCAGTTTCGTAGGACAGGTCGACAATGAGCAGTTCTTC; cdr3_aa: CASSFVGQVDNEQFF
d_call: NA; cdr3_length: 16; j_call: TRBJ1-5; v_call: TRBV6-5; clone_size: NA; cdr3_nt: TGTGCCAGCAGTTACCCTACAGGGATCCGAAGACAGCCCCAGCATTTT; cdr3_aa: CASSYPTGIRRQPQHF
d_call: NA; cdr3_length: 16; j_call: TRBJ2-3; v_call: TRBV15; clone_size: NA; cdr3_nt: TGTGCCACCAGCAGAGAGAAGGCGGGTAGCACAGATACGCAGTATTTT; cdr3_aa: CATSREKAGSTDTQYF
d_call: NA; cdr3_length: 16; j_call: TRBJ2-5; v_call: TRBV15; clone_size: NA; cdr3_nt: TGTGCCACCAGCAGAGATGCCCTGATAACTGTTGAGACCCAGTACTTC; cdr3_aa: CATSRDALITVETQYF
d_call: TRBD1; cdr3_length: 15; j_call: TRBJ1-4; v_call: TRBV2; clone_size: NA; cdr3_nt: TGTGCCAGCAGTGCGATACAGGGGGCTAATGAAAAACTGTTTTTT; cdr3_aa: CASSAIQGANEKLFF
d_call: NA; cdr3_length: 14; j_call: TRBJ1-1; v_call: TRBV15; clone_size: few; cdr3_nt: TGTGCCACCAGCCGCGGCCCTTGGGACACTGAAGCTTTCTTT; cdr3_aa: CATSRGPWDTEAFF
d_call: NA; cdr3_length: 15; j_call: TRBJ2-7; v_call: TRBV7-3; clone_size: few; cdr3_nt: TGTGCCAGCAGCTTGAACACCCCGGGGAACGGGGAGCAGTACTTC; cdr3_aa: CASSLNTPGNGEQYF
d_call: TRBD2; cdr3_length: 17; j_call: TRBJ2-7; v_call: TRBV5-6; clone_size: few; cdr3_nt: TGTGCCAGCAGCCGACCCCCCGGGACTAGCGGAACTTACGAGCAGTACTTC; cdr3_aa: CASSRPPGTSGTYEQYF
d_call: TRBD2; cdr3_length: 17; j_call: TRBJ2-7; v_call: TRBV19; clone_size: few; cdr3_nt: TGTGCCAGTAGTCCGCGGGGCCGGACTAGCGCATCCTACGAGCAGTACTTC; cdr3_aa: CASSPRGRTSASYEQYF
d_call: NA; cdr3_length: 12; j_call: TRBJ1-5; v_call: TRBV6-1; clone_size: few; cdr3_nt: TGTGCCAGCTGGGGGGGGAATCAGCCCCAGCATTTT; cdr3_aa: CASWGGNQPQHF
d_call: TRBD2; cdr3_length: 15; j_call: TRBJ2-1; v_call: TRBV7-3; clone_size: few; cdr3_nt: TGTGCCAGCAGCCCCTCTAGCGGCCGTTGGAATGAGCAGTTCTTC; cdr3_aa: CASSPSSGRWNEQFF
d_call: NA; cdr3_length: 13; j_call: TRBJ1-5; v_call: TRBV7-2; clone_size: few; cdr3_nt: TGTGCCAGCAGCCGTCGGGTAGATCAGCCCCAGCATTTT; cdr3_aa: CASSRRVDQPQHF
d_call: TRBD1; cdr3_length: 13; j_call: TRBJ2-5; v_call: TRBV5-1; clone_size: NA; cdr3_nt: TGCGCCAGCAGCTTGGGACAGGGAGAGACCCAGTACTTC; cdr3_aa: CASSLGQGETQYF
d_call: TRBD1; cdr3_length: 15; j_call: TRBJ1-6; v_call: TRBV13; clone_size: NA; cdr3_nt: TGTGCCAGCAGCCTCAGACAGGGAATTAATTCACCCCTCCACTTT; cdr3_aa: CASSLRQGINSPLHF
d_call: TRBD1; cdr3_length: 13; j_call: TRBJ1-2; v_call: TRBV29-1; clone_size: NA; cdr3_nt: TGCAGCGTTGAGGGGACAGGGGGTGATGGCTACACCTTC; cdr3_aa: CSVEGTGGDGYTF
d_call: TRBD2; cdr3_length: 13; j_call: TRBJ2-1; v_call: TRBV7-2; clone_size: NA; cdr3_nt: TGTGCCAGCGGTGGCGGGGGGTACAATGAGCAGTTCTTC; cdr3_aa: CASGGGGYNEQFF
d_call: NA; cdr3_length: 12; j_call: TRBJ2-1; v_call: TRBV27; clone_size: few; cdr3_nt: TGTGCCAGCAGTTTGGGGGGTACTGAGCAGTTCTTC; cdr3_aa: CASSLGGTEQFF
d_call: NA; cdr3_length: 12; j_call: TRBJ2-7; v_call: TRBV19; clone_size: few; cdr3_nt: TGTGCCAGTAGCTTCAGAGGAGGTGAGCAGTACTTC; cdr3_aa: CASSFRGGEQYF
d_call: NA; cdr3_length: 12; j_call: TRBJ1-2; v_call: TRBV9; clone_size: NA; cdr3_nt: TGTGCCAGCAGCGTCGGTAACTATGGCTACACCTTC; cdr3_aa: CASSVGNYGYTF
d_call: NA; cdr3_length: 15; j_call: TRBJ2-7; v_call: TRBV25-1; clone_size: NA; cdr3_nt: TGTGCCAGCAGTGCCAATCTAGCGTCAGACTACGAGCAGTACTTC; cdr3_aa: CASSANLASDYEQYF
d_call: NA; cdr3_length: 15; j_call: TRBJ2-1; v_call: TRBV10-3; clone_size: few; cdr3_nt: TGTGCCATCAGTGAGAGAGGCGGGGTCAACAATGAGCAGTTCTTC; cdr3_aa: CAISERGGVNNEQFF
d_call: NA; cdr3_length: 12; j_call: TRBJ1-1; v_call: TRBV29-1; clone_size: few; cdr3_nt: TGCAGCGTTGAAGGCCGAGGGACTGAAGCTTTCTTT; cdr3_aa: CSVEGRGTEAFF
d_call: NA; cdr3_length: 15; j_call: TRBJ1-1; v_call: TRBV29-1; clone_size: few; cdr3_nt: TGCAGCGTTGAACTCAAACAGGGAAGGAACACTGAAGCTTTCTTT; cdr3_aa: CSVELKQGRNTEAFF
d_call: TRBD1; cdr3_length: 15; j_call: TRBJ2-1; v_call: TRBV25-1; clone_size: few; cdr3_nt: TGTGCCAGCCACGCCGACAGACAGGGGGCCAATGAGCAGTTCTTC; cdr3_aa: CASHADRQGANEQFF
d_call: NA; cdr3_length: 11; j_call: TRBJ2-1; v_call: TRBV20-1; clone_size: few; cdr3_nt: TGCAGTGCTAGCGGGGGAGGTGAGCAGTTCTTC; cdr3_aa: CSASGGGEQFF
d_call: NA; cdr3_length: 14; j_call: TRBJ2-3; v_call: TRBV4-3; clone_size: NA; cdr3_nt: TGCGCCAGCAGCCAAGTTGGAGGGGTGGATACGCAGTATTTT; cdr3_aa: CASSQVGGVDTQYF
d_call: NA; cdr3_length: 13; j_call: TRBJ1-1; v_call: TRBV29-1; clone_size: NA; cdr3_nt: TGCAGCGTTGAGAAGAGGTTGGACACTGAAGCTTTCTTT; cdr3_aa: CSVEKRLDTEAFF
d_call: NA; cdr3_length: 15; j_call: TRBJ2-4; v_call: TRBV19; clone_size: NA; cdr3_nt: TGTGCCAGTAGCGAGACAGTACTAGCCAAAAACATTCAGTACTTC; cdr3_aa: CASSETVLAKNIQYF
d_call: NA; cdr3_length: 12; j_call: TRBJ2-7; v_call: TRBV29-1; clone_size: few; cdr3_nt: TGCAGCGTTGAAGACAGCTCCTACGAGCAGTACTTC; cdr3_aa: CSVEDSSYEQYF
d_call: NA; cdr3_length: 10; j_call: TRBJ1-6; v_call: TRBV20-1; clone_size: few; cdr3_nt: TGCAGTGCTAGTTTCGGGACCCTCCACTTT; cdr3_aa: CSASFGTLHF
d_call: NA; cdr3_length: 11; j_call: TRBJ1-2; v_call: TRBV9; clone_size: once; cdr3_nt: TGTGCCAGCGGGACAAGGTATGGCTACACCTTC; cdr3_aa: CASGTRYGYTF
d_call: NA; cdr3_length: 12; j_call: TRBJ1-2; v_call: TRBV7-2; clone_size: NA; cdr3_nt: TGTGCCAGCAGCTTAGGGAGGTCTGGCTACACCTTC; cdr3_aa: CASSLGRSGYTF
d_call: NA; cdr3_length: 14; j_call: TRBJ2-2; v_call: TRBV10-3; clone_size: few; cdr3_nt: TGTGCCATCAGCCCCGAGCGGAACACCGGGGAGCTGTTTTTT; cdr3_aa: CAISPERNTGELFF
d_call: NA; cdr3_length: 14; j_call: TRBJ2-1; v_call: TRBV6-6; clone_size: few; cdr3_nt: TGTGCCAGCGGAGTAGCGAGCTCCTACAATGAGCAGTTCTTC; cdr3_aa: CASGVASSYNEQFF
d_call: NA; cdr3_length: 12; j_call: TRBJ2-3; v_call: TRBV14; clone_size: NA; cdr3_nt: TGTGCCAGCAGCCAGAGGGTCGATACGCAGTATTTT; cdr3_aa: CASSQRVDTQYF
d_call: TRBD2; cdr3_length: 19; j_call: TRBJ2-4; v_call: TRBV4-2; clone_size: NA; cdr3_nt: TGTGCCAGCAGCCACCAGGCCGGGACTAGCGGGACGGTCAAAAACATTCAGTACTTC; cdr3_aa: CASSHQAGTSGTVKNIQYF
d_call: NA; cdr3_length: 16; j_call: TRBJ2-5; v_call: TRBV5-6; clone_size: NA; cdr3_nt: TGTGCCAGCAGCGCCCTCTCCAGTACCTACCAAGAGACCCAGTACTTC; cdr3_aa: CASSALSSTYQETQYF
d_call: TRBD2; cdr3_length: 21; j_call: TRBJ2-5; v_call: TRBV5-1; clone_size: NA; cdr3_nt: TGCGCCAGCAGCTTGCCCAGGGCCGGGGCCTCGATTAGCGGGTTTCAAGAGACCCAGTACTTC; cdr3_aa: CASSLPRAGASISGFQETQYF
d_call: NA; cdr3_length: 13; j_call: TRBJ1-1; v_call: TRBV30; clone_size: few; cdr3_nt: TGTGCCTGGAGTAACTCGGGGGTCACTGAAGCTTTCTTT; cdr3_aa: CAWSNSGVTEAFF
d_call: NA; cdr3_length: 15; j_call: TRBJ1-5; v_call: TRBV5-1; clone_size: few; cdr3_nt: TGCGCCAGCAGCTTGGACAGCCCCACCAATCAGCCCCAGCATTTT; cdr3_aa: CASSLDSPTNQPQHF
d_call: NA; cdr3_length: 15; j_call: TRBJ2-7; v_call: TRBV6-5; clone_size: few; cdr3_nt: TGTGCCAGCAGTTACGGGCGCGGGCTGGGAGACGAGCAGTACTTC; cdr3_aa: CASSYGRGLGDEQYF
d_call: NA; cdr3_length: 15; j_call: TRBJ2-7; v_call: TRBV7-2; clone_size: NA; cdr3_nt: TGTGCCAGCAGCTCCCCAGGGCCCGGCCCCTACGAGCAGTACTTC; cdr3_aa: CASSSPGPGPYEQYF
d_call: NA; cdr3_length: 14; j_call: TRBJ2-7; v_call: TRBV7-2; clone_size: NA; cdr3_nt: TGTGCCAGCAGCCCTGGATCAGGGCCCTACGAGCAGTACTTC; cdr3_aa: CASSPGSGPYEQYF
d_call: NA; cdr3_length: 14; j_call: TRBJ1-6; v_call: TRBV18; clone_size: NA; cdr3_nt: TGTGCCAGCTCACCCCCGGGGGTGGATTCACCCCTCCACTTT; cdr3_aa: CASSPPGVDSPLHF
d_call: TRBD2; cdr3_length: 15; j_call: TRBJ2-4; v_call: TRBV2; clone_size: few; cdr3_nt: TGTGCCAGCTCGTCTGGTAGCGGGAGGGGGAACATTCAGTACTTC; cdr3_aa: CASSSGSGRGNIQYF
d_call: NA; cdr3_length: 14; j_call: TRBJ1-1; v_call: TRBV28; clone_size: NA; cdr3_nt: TGTGCCAGCCAAGTACAGGGTGTGAACACTGAAGCTTTCTTT; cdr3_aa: CASQVQGVNTEAFF
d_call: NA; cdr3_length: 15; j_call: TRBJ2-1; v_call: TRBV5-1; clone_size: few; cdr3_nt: TGCGCCAGCAGCTCCGACAGTTTCCATTACAATGAGCAGTTCTTC; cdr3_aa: CASSSDSFHYNEQFF
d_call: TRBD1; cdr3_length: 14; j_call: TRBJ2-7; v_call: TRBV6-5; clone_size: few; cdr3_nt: TGTGCCAGCACTCGCCGGGACAGAGCCTACGAGCAGTACTTC; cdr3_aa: CASTRRDRAYEQYF
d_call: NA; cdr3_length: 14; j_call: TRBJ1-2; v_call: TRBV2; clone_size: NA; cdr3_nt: TGTGCCAGCAGTGTCTTCGAAGGGGTCAATGGCTACACCTTC; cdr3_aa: CASSVFEGVNGYTF
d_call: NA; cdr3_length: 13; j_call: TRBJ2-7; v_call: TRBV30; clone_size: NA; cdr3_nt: TGTGCCTGGAGTACGGGACACCTCTACGAGCAGTACTTC; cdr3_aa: CAWSTGHLYEQYF
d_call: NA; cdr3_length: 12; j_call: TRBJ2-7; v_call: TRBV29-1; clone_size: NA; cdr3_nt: TGCAGCGTTTCGAGGGCGGACTACGAGCAGTACTTC; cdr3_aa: CSVSRADYEQYF
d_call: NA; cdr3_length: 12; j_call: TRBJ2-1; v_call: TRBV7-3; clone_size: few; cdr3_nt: TGTGCCAGCAGCTCCCCCGGCGGTGAGCAGTTCTTC; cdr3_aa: CASSSPGGEQFF
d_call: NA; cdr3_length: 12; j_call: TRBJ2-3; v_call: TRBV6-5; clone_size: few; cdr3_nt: TGTGCCAGCACAGGGTTTGACGATACGCAGTATTTT; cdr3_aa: CASTGFDDTQYF
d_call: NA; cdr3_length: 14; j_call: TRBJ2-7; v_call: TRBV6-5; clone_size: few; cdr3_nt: TGTGCCAGCAGTTACCGGGTACCACAGGGCCCGCAGTACTTC; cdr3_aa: CASSYRVPQGPQYF
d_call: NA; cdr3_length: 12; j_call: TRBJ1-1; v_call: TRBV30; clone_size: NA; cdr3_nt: TGTGCCTGGAAGAACCCCGCCGGGAGAGCTTTCTTT; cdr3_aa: CAWKNPAGRAFF
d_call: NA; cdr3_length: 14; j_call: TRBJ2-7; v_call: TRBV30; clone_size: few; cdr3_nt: TGTGCCTGGAGTGTTGGGGGGAGCTCCTACGAGCAGTACTTC; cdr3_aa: CAWSVGGSSYEQYF
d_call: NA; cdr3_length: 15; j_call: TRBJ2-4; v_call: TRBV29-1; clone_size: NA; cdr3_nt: TGCAGCGTTGAAGATCTCGGTTCGGCCAAAAACATTCAGTACTTC; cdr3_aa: CSVEDLGSAKNIQYF
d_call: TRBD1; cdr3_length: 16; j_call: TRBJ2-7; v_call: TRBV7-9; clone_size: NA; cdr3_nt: TGTGCCAGCAGCAAGAGCCGGGACAGGGGTTTCTACGAGCAGTACTTC; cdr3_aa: CASSKSRDRGFYEQYF
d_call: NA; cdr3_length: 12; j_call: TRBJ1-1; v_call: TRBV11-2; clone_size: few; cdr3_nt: TGTGCCAGCAGCTTGTCCGGGGGTGAAGCTTTCTTT; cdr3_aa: CASSLSGGEAFF
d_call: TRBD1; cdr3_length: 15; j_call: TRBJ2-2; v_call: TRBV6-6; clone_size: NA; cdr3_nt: TGTGCCAGCAGTTCGACAGGGGGCGTCACCGGGGAGCTGTTTTTT; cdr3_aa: CASSSTGGVTGELFF